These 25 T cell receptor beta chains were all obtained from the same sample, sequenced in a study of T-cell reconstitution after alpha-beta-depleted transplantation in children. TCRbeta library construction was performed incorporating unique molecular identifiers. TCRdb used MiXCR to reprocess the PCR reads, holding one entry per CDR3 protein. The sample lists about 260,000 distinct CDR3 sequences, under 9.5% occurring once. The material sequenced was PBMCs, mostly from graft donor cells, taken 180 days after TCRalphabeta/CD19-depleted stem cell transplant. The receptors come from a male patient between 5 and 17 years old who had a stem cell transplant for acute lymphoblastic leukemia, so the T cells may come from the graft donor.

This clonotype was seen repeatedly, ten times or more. Here the CDR3 reads CASRSGARGDTQYF. DNA for the CDR3: TGTGCCAGCAGGTCGGGGGCCCGGGGAGATACGCAGTATTTT. The chain joins TRBV12-3 or TRBV12-4 to TRBJ2-3, with D perhaps given as TRBD1 or TRBD2 (6 bases each). Trimming removed 6 bases at V and 5 bases at J, with 15 bases between. The CDR3 extends over 14 amino acids.

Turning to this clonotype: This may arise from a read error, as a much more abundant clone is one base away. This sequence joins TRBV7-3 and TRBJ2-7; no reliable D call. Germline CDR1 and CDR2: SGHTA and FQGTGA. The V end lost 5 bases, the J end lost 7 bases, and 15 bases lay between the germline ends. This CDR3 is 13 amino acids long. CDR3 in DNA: TGTGCCAGCAGCAACCTAGTAGTTGGGGAGCAGTACTTC. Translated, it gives CASSNLVVGEQYF.

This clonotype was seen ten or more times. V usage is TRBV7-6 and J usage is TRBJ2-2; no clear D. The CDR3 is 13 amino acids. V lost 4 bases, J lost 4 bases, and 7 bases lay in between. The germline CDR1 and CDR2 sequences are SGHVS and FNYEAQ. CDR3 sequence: CASSSTVTGELFF. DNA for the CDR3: TGTGCCAGCAGCTCTACAGTCACCGGGGAGCTGTTTTTT.

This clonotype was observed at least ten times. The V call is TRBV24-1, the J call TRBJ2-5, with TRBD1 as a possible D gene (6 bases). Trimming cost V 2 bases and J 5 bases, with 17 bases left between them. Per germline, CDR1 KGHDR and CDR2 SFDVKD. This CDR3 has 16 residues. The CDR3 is CATSDSQRGSGETQYF. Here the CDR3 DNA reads TGTGCCACCAGTGATTCCCAAAGGGGGAGCGGTGAGACCCAGTACTTC.

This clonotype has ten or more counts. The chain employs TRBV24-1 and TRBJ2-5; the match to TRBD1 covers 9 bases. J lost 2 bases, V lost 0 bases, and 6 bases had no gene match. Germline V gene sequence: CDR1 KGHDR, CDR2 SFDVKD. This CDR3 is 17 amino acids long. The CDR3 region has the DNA TGTGCCACCAGTGATTTGCGTAAGGACAGGGGACAAGAGACCCAGTACTTC. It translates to CATSDLRKDRGQETQYF.

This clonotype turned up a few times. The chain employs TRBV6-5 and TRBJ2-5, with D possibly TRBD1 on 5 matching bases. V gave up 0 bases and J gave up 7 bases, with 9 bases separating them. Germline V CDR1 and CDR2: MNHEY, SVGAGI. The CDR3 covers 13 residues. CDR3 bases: TGTGCCAGCAGTTACTCGGTTAGGGGGACCCAGTACTTC. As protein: CASSYSVRGTQYF.

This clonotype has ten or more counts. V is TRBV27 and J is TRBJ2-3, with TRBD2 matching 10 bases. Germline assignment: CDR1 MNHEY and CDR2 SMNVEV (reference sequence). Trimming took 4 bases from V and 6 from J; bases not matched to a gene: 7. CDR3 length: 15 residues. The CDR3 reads CASSSGAGGRDTQYF. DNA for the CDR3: TGTGCCAGCAGTTCAGGAGCGGGGGGGCGGGATACGCAGTATTTT.

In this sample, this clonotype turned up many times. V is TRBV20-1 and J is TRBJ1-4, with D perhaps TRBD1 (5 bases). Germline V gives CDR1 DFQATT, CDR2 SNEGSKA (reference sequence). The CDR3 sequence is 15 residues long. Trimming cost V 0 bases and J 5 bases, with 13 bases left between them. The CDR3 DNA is TGCAGTGCTAGAGATATCGGGGGATCGAATGAAAAACTGTTTTTT. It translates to CSARDIGGSNEKLFF.

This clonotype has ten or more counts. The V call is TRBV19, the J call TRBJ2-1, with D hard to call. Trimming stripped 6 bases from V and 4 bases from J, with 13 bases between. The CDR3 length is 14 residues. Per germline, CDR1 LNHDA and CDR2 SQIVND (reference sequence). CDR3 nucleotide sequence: TGTGCCAGTAGCATGCTGTCTGGTTACAATGAGCAGTTCTTC. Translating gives CASSMLSGYNEQFF.

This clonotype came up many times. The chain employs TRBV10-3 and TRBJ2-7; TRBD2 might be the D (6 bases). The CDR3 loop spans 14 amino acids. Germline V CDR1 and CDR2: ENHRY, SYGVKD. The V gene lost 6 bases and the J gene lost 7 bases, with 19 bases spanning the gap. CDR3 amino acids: CAIRGTGATREQYF. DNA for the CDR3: TGTGCCATCAGGGGGACGGGAGCTACGAGGGAGCAGTACTTC.

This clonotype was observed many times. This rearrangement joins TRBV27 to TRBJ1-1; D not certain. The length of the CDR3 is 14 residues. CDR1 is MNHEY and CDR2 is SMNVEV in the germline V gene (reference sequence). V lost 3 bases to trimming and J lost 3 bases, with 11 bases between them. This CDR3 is CASSLLGRDTEAFF. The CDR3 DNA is TGTGCCAGCAGTTTGTTAGGGAGGGACACTGAAGCTTTCTTT.

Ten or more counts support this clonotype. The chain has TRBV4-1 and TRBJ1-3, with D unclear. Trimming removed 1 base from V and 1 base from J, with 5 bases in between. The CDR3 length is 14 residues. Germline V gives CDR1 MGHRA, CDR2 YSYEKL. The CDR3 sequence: CASSQARSGNTIYF. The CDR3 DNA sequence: TGCGCCAGCAGCCAAGCGAGGTCTGGAAACACCATATATTTT.

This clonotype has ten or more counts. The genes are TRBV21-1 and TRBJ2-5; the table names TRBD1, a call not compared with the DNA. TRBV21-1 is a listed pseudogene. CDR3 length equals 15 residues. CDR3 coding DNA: TGTGCCAGCAGCAAACCGGGACGGGCGCAAGAGACCCAGTACTTC. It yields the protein CASSKPGRAQETQYF.

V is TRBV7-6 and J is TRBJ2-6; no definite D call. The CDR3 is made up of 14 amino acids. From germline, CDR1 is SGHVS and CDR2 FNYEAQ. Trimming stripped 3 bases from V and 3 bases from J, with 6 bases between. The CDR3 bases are TGTGCCAGCAGCTTCGGGTTTGGGGCCAACGTCCTGACTTTC. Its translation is CASSFGFGANVLTF.

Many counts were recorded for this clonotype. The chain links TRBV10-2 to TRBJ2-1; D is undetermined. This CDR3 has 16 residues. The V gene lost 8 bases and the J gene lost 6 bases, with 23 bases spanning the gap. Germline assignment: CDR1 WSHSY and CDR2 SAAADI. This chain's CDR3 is CASADYWALTINEQFF. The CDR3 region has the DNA TGCGCCAGCGCCGATTACTGGGCCCTTACAATCAATGAGCAGTTCTTC.

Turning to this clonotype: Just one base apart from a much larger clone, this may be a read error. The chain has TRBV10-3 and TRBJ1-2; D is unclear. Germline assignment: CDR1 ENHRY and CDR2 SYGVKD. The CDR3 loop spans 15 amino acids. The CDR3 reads CATSESFPASYGYTF. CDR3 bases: TGTGCCACCAGTGAGTCCTTTCCGGCCAGCTATGGCTACACCTTC.

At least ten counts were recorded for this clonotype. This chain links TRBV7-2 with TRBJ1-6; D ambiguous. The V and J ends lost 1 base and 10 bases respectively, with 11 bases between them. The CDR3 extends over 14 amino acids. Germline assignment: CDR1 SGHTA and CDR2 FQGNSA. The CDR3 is CASSLVGAFSPLHF. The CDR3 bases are TGTGCCAGCAGCTTAGTCGGAGCTTTCTCACCCCTCCACTTT.

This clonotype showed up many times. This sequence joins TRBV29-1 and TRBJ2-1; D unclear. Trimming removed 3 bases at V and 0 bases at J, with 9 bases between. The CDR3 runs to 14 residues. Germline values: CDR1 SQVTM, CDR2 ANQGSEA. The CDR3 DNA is TGCAGCGTTGAGAAGAAGAGCTCCTACAATGAGCAGTTCTTC. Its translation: CSVEKKSSYNEQFF.

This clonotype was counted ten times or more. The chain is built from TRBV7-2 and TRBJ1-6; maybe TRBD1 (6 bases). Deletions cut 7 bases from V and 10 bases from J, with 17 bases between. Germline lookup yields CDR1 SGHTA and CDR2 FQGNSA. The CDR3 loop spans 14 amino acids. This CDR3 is CASTRGRGRSPLHF. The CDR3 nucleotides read TGTGCCAGCACCCGAGGGAGGGGGAGGTCACCCCTCCACTTT.

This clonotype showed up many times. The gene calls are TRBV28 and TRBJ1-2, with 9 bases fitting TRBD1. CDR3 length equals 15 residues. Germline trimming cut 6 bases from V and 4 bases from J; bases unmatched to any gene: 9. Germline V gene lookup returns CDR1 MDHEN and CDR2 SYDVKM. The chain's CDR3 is CASSYGTGNSYGYTF. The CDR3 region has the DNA TGTGCCAGCAGCTACGGGACAGGGAATAGCTATGGCTACACCTTC.

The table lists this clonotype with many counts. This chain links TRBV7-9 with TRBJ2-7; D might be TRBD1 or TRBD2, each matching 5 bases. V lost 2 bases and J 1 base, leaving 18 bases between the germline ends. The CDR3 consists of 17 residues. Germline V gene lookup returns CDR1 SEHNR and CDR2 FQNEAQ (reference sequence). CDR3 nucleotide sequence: TGTGCCAGCAGCTTAAGGGACGGGGTGGGATCTTCCTACGAGCAGTACTTC. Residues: CASSLRDGVGSSYEQYF.

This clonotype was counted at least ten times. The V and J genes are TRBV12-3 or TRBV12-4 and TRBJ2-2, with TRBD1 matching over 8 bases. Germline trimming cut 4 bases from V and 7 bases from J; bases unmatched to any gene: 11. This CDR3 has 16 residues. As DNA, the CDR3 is TGTGCCAGCAGTTCCAGCGGCAGGGGGCGGAACGGGGAGCTGTTTTTT. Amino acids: CASSSSGRGRNGELFF.

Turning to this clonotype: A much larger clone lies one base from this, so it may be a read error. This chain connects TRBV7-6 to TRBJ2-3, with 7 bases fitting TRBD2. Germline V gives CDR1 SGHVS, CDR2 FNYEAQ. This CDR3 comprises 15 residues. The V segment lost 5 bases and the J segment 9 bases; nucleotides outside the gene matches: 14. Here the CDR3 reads CASSPTSPRRSTQYF. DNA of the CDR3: TGTGCCAGCAGCCCGACTAGCCCCCGAAGGAGCACGCAGTATTTT. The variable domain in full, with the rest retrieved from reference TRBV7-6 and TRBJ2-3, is GAGVSQSPRYKVTKRGQDVALRCDPISGHVSLYWYRQALGQGPEFLTYFNYEAQQDKSGLPNDRFSAERPEGSISTLTIQRTEQRDSAMYRCASSPTSPRRSTQYFGPGTRLTVL.

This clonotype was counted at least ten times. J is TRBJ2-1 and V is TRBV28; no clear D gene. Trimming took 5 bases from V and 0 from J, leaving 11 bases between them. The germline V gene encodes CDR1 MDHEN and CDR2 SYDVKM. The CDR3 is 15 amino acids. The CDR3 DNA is TGTGCCAGCAGTACATCCCCTGGCTCCTACAATGAGCAGTTCTTC. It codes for CASSTSPGSYNEQFF.

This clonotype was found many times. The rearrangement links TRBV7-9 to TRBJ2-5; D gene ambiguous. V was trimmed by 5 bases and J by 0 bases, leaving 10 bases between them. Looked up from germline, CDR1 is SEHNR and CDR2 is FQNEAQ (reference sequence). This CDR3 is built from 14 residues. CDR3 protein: CASSPYPNQETQYF. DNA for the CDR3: TGTGCCAGCAGCCCCTACCCCAACCAAGAGACCCAGTACTTC.